This entry features one TCR beta chain sequence. Antigen specificity is unknown. This sample stems from a study of T cell clonotyping in hematopoietic cell transplantation. Overall study findings and caveats: Graft donor and pretransplant recipient Inverse Simpson Index values predicted broader posttransplant TCR diversity.

Profiled with immunoSEQ multiplex PCR; TCRdb holds only in-frame clones, not every one. The table has approximately 16,000 clones, 70% to 90% seen once. From germline, CDR1 is MNHEY and CDR2 SMNVEV (reference sequence). Trimming stripped 4 bases from V and 5 bases from J, with 8 bases between. CDR3 length: 12 amino acids. The gene calls are TRBV27 and TRBJ1-1; unclear D gene. The clonotype comes from a woman between 35 and 50 years old in good health. Some clones in this sample may be carry-over from other donors' samples. Sequenced input: peripheral blood mononuclear cells. The CDR3 DNA reads TGTGCCAGCAGTTGGGGTGGGACTGAAGCTTTCTTT. It codes for CASSWGGTEAFF.